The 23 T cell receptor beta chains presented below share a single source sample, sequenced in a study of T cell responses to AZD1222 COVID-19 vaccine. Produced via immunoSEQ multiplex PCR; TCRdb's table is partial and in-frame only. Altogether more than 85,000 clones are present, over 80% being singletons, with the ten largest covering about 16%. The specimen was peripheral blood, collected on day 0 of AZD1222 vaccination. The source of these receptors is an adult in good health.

The CDR3 DNA reads TGTGCCAGCCGTCCTAGTGGGAACTCTAACTATGGCTACACCTTC. Its translation: CASRPSGNSNYGYTF. This chain connects TRBV6-5 to TRBJ1-2; D is undetermined. Germline V gene data show CDR1 as MNHEY and CDR2 as SVGAGI. V gave up 8 bases and J gave up 0 bases, with 16 bases separating them. This CDR3 contains 15 residues.

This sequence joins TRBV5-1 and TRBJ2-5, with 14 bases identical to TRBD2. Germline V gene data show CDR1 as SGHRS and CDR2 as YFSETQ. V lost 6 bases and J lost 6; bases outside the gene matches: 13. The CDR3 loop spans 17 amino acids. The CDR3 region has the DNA TGCGCCAGCACCAAACCGGGACTAGCGGGAGTTACGAAGACCCAGTACTTC. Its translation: CASTKPGLAGVTKTQYF.

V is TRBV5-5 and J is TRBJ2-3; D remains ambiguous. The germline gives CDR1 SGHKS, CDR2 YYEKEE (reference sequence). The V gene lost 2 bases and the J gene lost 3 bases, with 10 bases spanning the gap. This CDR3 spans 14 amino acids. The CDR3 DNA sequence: TGTGCCAGCAGCTTAGGGATTTTTACAGATACGCAGTATTTT. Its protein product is CASSLGIFTDTQYF.

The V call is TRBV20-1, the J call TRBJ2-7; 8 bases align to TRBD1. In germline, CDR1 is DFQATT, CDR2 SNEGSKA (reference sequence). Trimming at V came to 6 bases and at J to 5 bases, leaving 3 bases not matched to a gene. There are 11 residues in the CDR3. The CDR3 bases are TGCAGTGCCTCGGACAGGGACGAGCAGTACTTC. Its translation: CSASDRDEQYF.

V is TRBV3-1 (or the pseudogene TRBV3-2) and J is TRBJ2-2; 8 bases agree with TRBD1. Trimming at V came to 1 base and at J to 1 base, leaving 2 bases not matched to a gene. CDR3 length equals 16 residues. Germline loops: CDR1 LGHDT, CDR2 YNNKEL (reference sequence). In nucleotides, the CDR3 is TGTGCCAGCAGCCAAGGGACAGGGCTGAACACCGGGGAGCTGTTTTTT. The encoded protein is CASSQGTGLNTGELFF.

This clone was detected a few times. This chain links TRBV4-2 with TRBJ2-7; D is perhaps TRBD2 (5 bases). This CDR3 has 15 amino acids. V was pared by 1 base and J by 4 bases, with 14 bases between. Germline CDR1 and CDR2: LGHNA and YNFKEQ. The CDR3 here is CASSQGIALGYEQYF. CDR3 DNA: TGTGCCAGCAGCCAAGGGATAGCGCTCGGGTACGAGCAGTACTTC.

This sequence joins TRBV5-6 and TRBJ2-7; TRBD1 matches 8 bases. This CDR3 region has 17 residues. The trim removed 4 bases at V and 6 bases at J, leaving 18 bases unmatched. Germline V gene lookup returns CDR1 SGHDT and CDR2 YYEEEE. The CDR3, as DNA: TGTGCCAGCAGCGCCGAAAGTCGGACAGGGATACTCTCCGAGCAGTACTTC. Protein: CASSAESRTGILSEQYF.

The CDR3 DNA reads as TGTGCCAGCAGCCATGGCAGCTCCCCTATGTTTGGCTACACCTTC. This translates into CASSHGSSPMFGYTF. The rearrangement joins TRBV14 to TRBJ1-2; D is unclear. The V end was cut by 3 bases, the J end by 7 bases, with 18 bases between. CDR1 and CDR2 (germline): SGHDN, FVKESK. The CDR3 has 15 amino acids.

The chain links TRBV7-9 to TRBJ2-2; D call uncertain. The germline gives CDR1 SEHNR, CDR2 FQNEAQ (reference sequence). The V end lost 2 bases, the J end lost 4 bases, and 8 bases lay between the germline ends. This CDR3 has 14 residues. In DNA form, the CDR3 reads TGTGCCAGCAGCTTAATAATCAGCACCGGGGAGCTGTTTTTT. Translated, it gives CASSLIISTGELFF.

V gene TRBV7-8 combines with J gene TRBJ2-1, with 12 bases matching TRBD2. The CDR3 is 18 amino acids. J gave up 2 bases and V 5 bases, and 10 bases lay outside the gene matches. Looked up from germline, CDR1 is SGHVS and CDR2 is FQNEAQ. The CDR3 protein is CASSLGTSGLPAYNEQFF. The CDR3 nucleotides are TGTGCCAGCAGCCTAGGGACTAGCGGGCTCCCGGCCTACAATGAGCAGTTCTTC.

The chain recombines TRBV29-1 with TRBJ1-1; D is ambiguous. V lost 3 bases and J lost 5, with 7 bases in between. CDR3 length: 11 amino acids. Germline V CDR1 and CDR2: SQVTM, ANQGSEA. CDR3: CSVDGRTEAFF. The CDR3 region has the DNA TGCAGCGTTGATGGACGGACTGAAGCTTTCTTT.

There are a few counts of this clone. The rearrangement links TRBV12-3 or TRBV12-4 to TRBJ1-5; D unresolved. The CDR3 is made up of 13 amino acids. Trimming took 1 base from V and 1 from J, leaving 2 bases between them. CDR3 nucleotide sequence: TGTGCCAGCAGTTTAGAGAGCAATCAGCCCCAGCATTTT. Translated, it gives CASSLESNQPQHF.

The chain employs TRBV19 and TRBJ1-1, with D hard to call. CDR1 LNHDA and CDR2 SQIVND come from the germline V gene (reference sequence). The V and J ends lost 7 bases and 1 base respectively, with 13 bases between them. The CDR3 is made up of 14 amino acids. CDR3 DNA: TGTGCCAGTACGGGTCGCGGAAAGAACACTGAAGCTTTCTTT. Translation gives CASTGRGKNTEAFF.

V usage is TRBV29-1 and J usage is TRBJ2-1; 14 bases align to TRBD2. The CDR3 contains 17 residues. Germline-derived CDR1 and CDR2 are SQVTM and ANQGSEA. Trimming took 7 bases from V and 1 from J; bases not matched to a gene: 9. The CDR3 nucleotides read TGCAGCGGGGAAAGACTAGCGGGAGGGAGGTCCTACAATGAGCAGTTCTTC. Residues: CSGERLAGGRSYNEQFF.

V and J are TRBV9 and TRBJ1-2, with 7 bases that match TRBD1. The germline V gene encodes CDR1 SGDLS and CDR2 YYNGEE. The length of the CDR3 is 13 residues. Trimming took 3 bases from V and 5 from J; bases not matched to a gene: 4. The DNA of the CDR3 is TGTGCCAGCAGCGACCGGGACAGTTATGGCTACACCTTC. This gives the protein CASSDRDSYGYTF.

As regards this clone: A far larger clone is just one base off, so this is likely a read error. CDR3 in DNA: TGTGCCAGCAGTTTGGGACAGAACACTGAAGCTTTCTTT. Amino acid sequence: CASSLGQNTEAFF. V gene TRBV27 combines with J gene TRBJ1-1, with a weak D call TRBD1 (6 bases). Germline V gene data show CDR1 as MNHEY and CDR2 as SMNVEV (reference sequence). The CDR3 is 13 residues long. V lost 3 bases and J 1 base, leaving 6 bases between the germline ends.

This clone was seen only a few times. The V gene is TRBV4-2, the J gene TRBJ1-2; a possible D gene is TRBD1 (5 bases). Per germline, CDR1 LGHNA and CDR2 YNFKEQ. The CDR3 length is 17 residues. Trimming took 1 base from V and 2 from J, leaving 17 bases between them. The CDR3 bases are TGTGCCAGCAGCCAAGTGGGGACCCCGACAGTGAACTATGGCTACACCTTC. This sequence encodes CASSQVGTPTVNYGYTF.

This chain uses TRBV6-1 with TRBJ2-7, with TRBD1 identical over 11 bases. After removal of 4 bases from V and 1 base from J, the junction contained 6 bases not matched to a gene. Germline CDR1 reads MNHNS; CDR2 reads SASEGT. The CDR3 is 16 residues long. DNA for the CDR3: TGTGCCAGCAGTGCGGCTGGGGACAGGGGGTCCTACGAGCAGTACTTC. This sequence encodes CASSAAGDRGSYEQYF.

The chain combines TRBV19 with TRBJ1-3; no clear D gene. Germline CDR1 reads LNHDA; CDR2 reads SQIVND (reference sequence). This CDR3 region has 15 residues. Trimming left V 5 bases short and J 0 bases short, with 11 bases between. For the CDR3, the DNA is TGTGCCAGTAGTGAAGCGGCGGGCTCTGGAAACACCATATATTTT. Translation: CASSEAAGSGNTIYF.

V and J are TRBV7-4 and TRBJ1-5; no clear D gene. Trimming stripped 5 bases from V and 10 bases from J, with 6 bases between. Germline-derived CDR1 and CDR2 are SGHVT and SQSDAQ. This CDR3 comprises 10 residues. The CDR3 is CASSPHPQHF. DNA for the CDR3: TGTGCCAGCAGCCCGCACCCCCAGCATTTT.

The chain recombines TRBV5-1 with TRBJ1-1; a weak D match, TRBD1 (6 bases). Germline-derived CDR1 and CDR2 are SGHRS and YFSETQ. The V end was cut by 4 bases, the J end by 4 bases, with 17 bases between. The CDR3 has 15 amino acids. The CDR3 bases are TGCGCCAGCAGCCCGCGGACAGTTTTTGGCACTGAAGCTTTCTTT. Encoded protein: CASSPRTVFGTEAFF. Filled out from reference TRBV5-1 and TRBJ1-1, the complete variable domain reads KAGVTQTPRYLIKTRGQQVTLSCSPISGHRSVSWYQQTPGQGLQFLFEYFSETQRNKGNFPGRFSGRQFSNSRSEMNVSTLELGDSALYLCASSPRTVFGTEAFFGQGTRLTVV.

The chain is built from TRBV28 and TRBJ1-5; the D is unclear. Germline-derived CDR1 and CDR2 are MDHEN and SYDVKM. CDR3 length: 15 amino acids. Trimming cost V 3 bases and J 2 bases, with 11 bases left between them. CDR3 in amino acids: CASSFGRAGNQPQHF. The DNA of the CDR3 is TGTGCCAGCAGTTTCGGGAGGGCGGGCAATCAGCCCCAGCATTTT.

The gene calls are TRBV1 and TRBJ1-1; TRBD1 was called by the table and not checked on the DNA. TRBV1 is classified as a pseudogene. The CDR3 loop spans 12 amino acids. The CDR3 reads CTSSRDRGYAFF. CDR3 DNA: TGCACCAGCAGCCGGGACAGGGGTTATGCTTTCTTT.